A single sample is the source of the 21 T cell receptor beta chains below, sequenced in a study of blood T cell repertoires in COVID-19. Here immunoSEQ multiplex PCR was the method, and the copy in TCRdb shows in-frame clones only, minus some. Counted here are some 530,000 clones, around nine tenths occurring once; the ten biggest clones make up around 8%. Specimen: PBMCs or T cells enriched from blood (not recorded which). The receptors were sampled from a woman in her fifties or sixties who had recovered from COVID-19.

This chain uses TRBV7-9 with TRBJ1-2; weak D call: TRBD1 (6 bases). V was pared by 3 bases and J by 1 base, with 9 bases between. Germline V gene lookup returns CDR1 SEHNR and CDR2 FQNEAQ (reference sequence). This CDR3 has 14 amino acids. In nucleotides, the CDR3 is TGTGCCAGCAGCTTTGGACAGTTTAACTATGGCTACACCTTC. The encoded protein is CASSFGQFNYGYTF.

The chain combines TRBV28 with TRBJ1-4; 10 bases fit TRBD1. The CDR3 has 16 residues. The germline V gene encodes CDR1 MDHEN and CDR2 SYDVKM. With V trimmed by 4 bases and J by 8 bases, 10 bases remained unmatched. The CDR3 protein is CASSSNFRDRGEKLFF. CDR3 nucleotides: TGTGCCAGCAGTTCTAACTTCCGGGACAGGGGCGAAAAACTGTTTTTT. Combining the CDR3 with reference TRBV28 and TRBJ1-4 gives the whole variable domain DVKVTQSSRYLVKRTGEKVFLECVQDMDHENMFWYRQDPGLGLRLIYFSYDVKMKEKGDIPEGYSVSREKKERFSLILESASTNQTSMYLCASSSNFRDRGEKLFFGSGTQLSVL.

The table lists this clone with a count of one. The chain couples TRBV4-1 to TRBJ1-2; perhaps TRBD1 as D (6 bases). The CDR3 length is 18 residues. The ends were cut back, 0 bases at V and 3 bases at J, with 20 bases in the middle. The germline gives CDR1 MGHRA, CDR2 YSYEKL. The CDR3 nucleotides are TGCGCCAGCAGCCAAGAAGAACGGGGTAGAAAGGGGGACTATGGCTACACCTTC. Translated: CASSQEERGRKGDYGYTF.

This CDR3 is CAWTRMGATGELFF. The CDR3 bases are TGTGCCTGGACGCGGATGGGGGCCACCGGGGAGCTGTTTTTT. The gene calls are TRBV30 and TRBJ2-2, with D maybe TRBD1 (6 bases). V was clipped by 4 bases and J by 4 bases, with 13 bases between them. The CDR3 spans 14 residues. Per germline, CDR1 GTSNPN and CDR2 SVGIG (reference sequence).

V and J are TRBV18 and TRBJ1-6; 10 bases map to TRBD1. J was trimmed by 11 bases and V by 4 bases; bases with no gene match: 5. This CDR3 has 14 residues. Germline V lookup: CDR1 KGHSH, CDR2 LQKENI. The CDR3 nucleotides read TGTGCCAGCTCACTGGACAGGGGGACACCACCCCTCCACTTT. It translates to CASSLDRGTPPLHF. Combining the CDR3 with reference TRBV18 and TRBJ1-6 gives the whole variable domain NAGVMQNPRHLVRRRGQEARLRCSPMKGHSHVYWYRQLPEEGLKFMVYLQKENIIDESGMPKERFSAEFPKEGPSILRIQQVVRGDSAAYFCASSLDRGTPPLHFGNGTRLTVT.

In its sample, this clone was seen once. V and J are TRBV10-1 and TRBJ2-2; D gene ambiguous. The CDR3 has 16 residues. Per the germline V gene, CDR1 is WNHNN and CDR2 is SYGVQD (reference sequence). V was trimmed by 0 bases and J by 4 bases, leaving 12 bases between them. The CDR3 DNA reads TGCGCCAGCAGTGAGTCGAGAGTTGGCGGCACCGGGGAGCTGTTTTTT. It is translated as CASSESRVGGTGELFF.

This clone was detected only a few times. V and J are TRBV2 and TRBJ2-3; 8 bases are shared with TRBD1. This CDR3 comprises 16 residues. Germline V gives CDR1 SNHLY, CDR2 FYNNEI. Losses at the gene ends were 8 bases for V and 6 bases for J; bases not matched to a gene: 16. The CDR3 protein is CASWGTGRTRRDTQYF. CDR3 DNA sequence: TGTGCCAGCTGGGGGACAGGCCGTACCAGACGGGATACGCAGTATTTT. Filled out from reference TRBV2 and TRBJ2-3, the complete variable domain reads EPEVTQTPSHQVTQMGQEVILRCVPISNHLYFYWYRQILGQKVEFLVSFYNNEISEKSEIFDDQFSVERPDGSNFTLKIRSTKLEDSAMYFCASWGTGRTRRDTQYFGPGTRLTVL.

The chain is built from TRBV12-3 or TRBV12-4 and TRBJ1-2; 9 bases match TRBD1. Unmatched junction bases numbered 7, after V lost 6 bases and J lost 8 bases. This CDR3 is built from 13 residues. CDR3 DNA sequence: TGTGCCAGCAGAAATACAGGGGGCGCAGGCTACACCTTC. It codes for CASRNTGGAGYTF.

This clone was picked up a small number of times. The chain employs TRBV7-9 and TRBJ1-4, with D uncertain. Trimming cost V 1 base and J 8 bases, with 5 bases left between them. The CDR3 covers 12 residues. CDR1 and CDR2 from the germline V gene are SEHNR and FQNEAQ (reference sequence). The CDR3 protein is CASSLVEEKLFF. In DNA form, the CDR3 reads TGTGCCAGCAGCTTAGTTGAGGAAAAACTGTTTTTT.

This chain connects TRBV2 to TRBJ1-4; D is unresolved. The V end lost 6 bases, the J end lost 1 base, and 12 bases lay between the germline ends. The CDR3 is made up of 15 amino acids. The germline gives CDR1 SNHLY, CDR2 FYNNEI. The CDR3 region has the DNA TGTGCCAGCAGGATCCGACTGAAAACTAATGAAAAACTGTTTTTT. Its translation is CASRIRLKTNEKLFF. Using reference TRBV2 and TRBJ1-4 for the parts outside the CDR3, the full variable domain is EPEVTQTPSHQVTQMGQEVILRCVPISNHLYFYWYRQILGQKVEFLVSFYNNEISEKSEIFDDQFSVERPDGSNFTLKIRSTKLEDSAMYFCASRIRLKTNEKLFFGSGTQLSVL.

The chain employs TRBV25-1 and TRBJ2-3, with 11 bases aligning to TRBD1. This CDR3 comprises 14 residues. Germline CDR1 and CDR2: MGHDK and SYGVNS. V lost 6 bases, J lost 9 bases, and 8 bases stayed unmatched. The CDR3 here is CASRDRGLRNTQYF. CDR3 in DNA: TGTGCCAGCAGGGACAGGGGGCTGAGGAACACGCAGTATTTT.

The genes are TRBV3-1 (or the pseudogene TRBV3-2) and TRBJ1-2; 7 bases map to TRBD1. The CDR3 contains 13 residues. V shed 6 bases, J shed 5 bases, and the junction held 6 bases outside the gene matches. The V gene's germline CDR1 is LGHDT and CDR2 YNNKEL (reference sequence). CDR3 region: CASSYGTVYGYTF. The CDR3 DNA is TGTGCCAGCAGTTACGGGACAGTTTATGGCTACACCTTC.

The chain links TRBV6-2 or TRBV6-3 to TRBJ1-2; 8 nucleotides align to TRBD1. The CDR3 consists of 14 residues. CDR1 and CDR2 (germline): MNHEY, SVGEGT. V was pared by 2 bases and J by 6 bases, with 5 bases of the junction left unmatched. CDR3 in amino acids: CASSYPDREDGYTF. In DNA form, the CDR3 reads TGTGCCAGCAGTTACCCGGACAGGGAGGATGGCTACACCTTC.

This rearrangement joins TRBV6-5 to TRBJ1-5; the D is unclear. Trimming cost V 0 bases and J 6 bases, with 9 bases left between them. The CDR3 length is 14 residues. Germline CDR1 is MNHEY and CDR2 is SVGAGI. The CDR3 protein is CASSYSSGIQPQHF. CDR3 nucleotides: TGTGCCAGCAGTTACTCTTCCGGTATTCAGCCCCAGCATTTT.

This clone was counted once. This sequence joins TRBV28 and TRBJ1-1; tentatively, D is TRBD1 (6 bases). The germline V gene has CDR1 MDHEN and CDR2 SYDVKM. CDR3 size: 14 residues. The V end lost 8 bases, the J end lost 4 bases, and 17 bases lay between the germline ends. CDR3 sequence (DNA): TGTGCCAGCTTTGGGCAGGGAGGGGGCACTGAAGCTTTCTTT. Protein: CASFGQGGGTEAFF.

This chain links TRBV3-1 (or the pseudogene TRBV3-2) with TRBJ1-5, with a tentative D call TRBD1 (5 bases). V lost 1 base to trimming and J lost 11 bases, with 9 bases between them. The CDR3 loop spans 12 amino acids. Germline CDR1 reads LGHDT; CDR2 reads YNNKEL (reference sequence). CDR3 residues: CASSQGGAAQHF. CDR3 nucleotides: TGTGCCAGCAGCCAAGGTGGGGCAGCCCAGCATTTT.

The CDR3 here is CASRTGASTEAFF. In nucleotides, the CDR3 is TGCGCCAGCAGAACAGGGGCGTCCACTGAAGCTTTCTTT. The chain links TRBV5-1 to TRBJ1-1; 7 bases align to TRBD1. The germline V gene encodes CDR1 SGHRS and CDR2 YFSETQ. Trimming removed 5 bases from V and 4 bases from J; junction bases left unmatched: 5. The length of the CDR3 is 13 residues.

This clone was seen just once. This chain connects TRBV21-1 to TRBJ2-1; TRBD2 is the table's D call and was not checked against the DNA. TRBV21-1 is listed as a pseudogene. The CDR3 loop spans 22 amino acids. CDR3 in DNA: TGTGCCAGCAGCCCCAACCCAATGTGGGACCTACAGGGCCGGGGGGTACACAATGAGCAGTTCTTC. Translation gives CASSPNPMWDLQGRGVHNEQFF.

This clone was observed once. V gene TRBV6-5 combines with J gene TRBJ1-1; D gene ambiguous. The CDR3 consists of 14 residues. Germline V CDR1 and CDR2: MNHEY, SVGAGI. V lost 2 bases and J lost 4, with 11 bases in between. CDR3 sequence: CASSYVGRVTEAFF. CDR3 nucleotide sequence: TGTGCCAGCAGTTACGTAGGGAGGGTCACTGAAGCTTTCTTT.

The chain uses TRBV6-5 and TRBJ1-4; 10 bases line up with TRBD1. The CDR3 contains 14 residues. V lost 6 bases to trimming and J lost 8 bases; unmatched junction nucleotides: 6. Germline V gene sequence: CDR1 MNHEY, CDR2 SVGAGI. The CDR3 DNA is TGTGCCAGCAGGAAGACAGGGGGCGGGGAAAAACTGTTTTTT. It yields the protein CASRKTGGGEKLFF.

About this clone: The same CDR3 arises from other DNA sequences in this sample as well. This rearrangement joins TRBV28 to TRBJ2-5; the match to TRBD2 covers 8 bases. V trimming: 5 bases; J trimming: 2 bases; junction bases outside the gene matches: 4. The CDR3 has 14 amino acids. Germline V gene data show CDR1 as MDHEN and CDR2 as SYDVKM. In DNA, the CDR3 is TGTGCCAGCAGTCTCCCGGGAGGGCAAGAGACCCAGTACTTC. The encoded protein is CASSLPGGQETQYF.